Included here is one T cell receptor beta chain sequence, with context. The antigen is not known. This sample was taken from a study of T cells expressing NK-cell markers. Regarding the study as a whole: The CD3+CD56-NKG2C+ fraction of a handful of donors was likewise dominated by these clonotypes.

This CDR3 is 17 amino acids long. CDR1 is SGHRS, CDR2 YFSETQ, per germline. TCRdb reanalyzed the 5' RACE reads, giving one entry per CDR3 protein sequence and no DNA. Seen in this sample are over 350,000 distinct CDR3 sequences; the ten most common clones hold 9.5% to 12%. The TCR originated in a woman aged 50 to 60 in good health. The specimen sequenced was blood T cells: a sorted CD56 or NKG2C T cell subset, CD4+ or CD8+ T cells, or bulk PBMC T cells (not recorded which). The chain has TRBV5-1 and TRBJ2-5; as DNA is missing, the TRBD1 call by TCRdb cannot be tested. CDR3 amino acids: CASSLFGTGVYQETQYF.